These 19 T cell receptor beta chains share one sample of origin, sequenced in a study of STAT5B mutations in CD4+ large granular lymphocyte leukemia. The assay was immunoSEQ multiplex PCR, and TCRdb's table has in-frame clones only and misses some. The profile covers 40,000 or so clones, with about 80% appearing a single time and 0.55% taken by the ten largest. The sample consisted of CD4+ T cells from blood buffy coats. The origin of the receptors is a human donor in good health.

This chain joins TRBV5-4 and TRBJ2-7; D gene uncertain. V lost 2 bases and J 6 bases, leaving 6 bases between the germline ends. The CDR3 runs 11 residues. From germline, CDR1 is SGHNT and CDR2 YYREEE (reference sequence). CDR3 coding DNA: TGTGCCAGCAGCTTAGGGCCCGAGCAGTACTTC. Translated, it gives CASSLGPEQYF. The variable domain in full, with the rest retrieved from reference TRBV5-4 and TRBJ2-7, is ETGVTQSPTHLIKTRGQQVTLRCSSQSGHNTVSWYQQALGQGPQFIFQYYREEENGRGNFPPRFSGLQFPNYSSELNVNALELDDSALYLCASSLGPEQYFGPGTRLTVT.

The J gene is TRBJ1-3, the V gene TRBV7-2; TRBD1 matches at 7 bases. J was trimmed by 4 bases and V by 2 bases; bases with no gene match: 8. CDR1 is SGHTA, CDR2 FQGNSA, per germline. This CDR3 region has 16 residues. The CDR3 region is CASSLNPGGGGNTIYF. CDR3 DNA: TGTGCCAGCAGCTTAAACCCAGGGGGTGGGGGAAACACCATATATTTT.

The chain has TRBV7-2 and TRBJ2-5; D is uncertain. Trimming stripped 5 bases from V and 3 bases from J, with 10 bases between. This CDR3 contains 13 residues. Germline V gives CDR1 SGHTA, CDR2 FQGNSA. CDR3 residues: CASSRQTEETQYF. DNA for the CDR3: TGTGCCAGCAGCCGGCAGACTGAAGAGACCCAGTACTTC. The variable domain in full, with the rest retrieved from reference TRBV7-2 and TRBJ2-5, is GAGVSQSPSNKVTEKGKDVELRCDPISGHTALYWYRQSLGQGLEFLIYFQGNSAPDKSGLPSDRFSAERTGGSVSTLTIQRTQQEDSAVYLCASSRQTEETQYFGPGTRLLVL.

The chain recombines TRBV6-1 with TRBJ2-5; TRBD1 is a possible D gene (6 bases). The germline gives CDR1 MNHNS, CDR2 SASEGT. This CDR3 has 15 residues. Trimming cost V 6 bases and J 2 bases, with 16 bases left between them. DNA of the CDR3: TGTGCCAGCAGATGGGACACCCTGAGACAAGAGACCCAGTACTTC. Translating gives CASRWDTLRQETQYF.

The rearrangement links TRBV5-1 to TRBJ2-5; 12 positions match TRBD1. The V gene's germline CDR1 is SGHRS and CDR2 YFSETQ. J lost 0 bases, V lost 4 bases, and 4 bases had no gene match. CDR3 length: 16 amino acids. CDR3 DNA sequence: TGCGCCAGCAGCGGGGGGACAGGGGGCTACCAAGAGACCCAGTACTTC. Translating it yields CASSGGTGGYQETQYF.

The chain has TRBV30 and TRBJ2-5; 11 nucleotides align to TRBD1. The CDR3 totals 15 residues. The J segment lost 4 bases and the V segment lost 2 bases, leaving 6 bases of the junction unmatched. Germline V gene data show CDR1 as GTSNPN and CDR2 as SVGIG (reference sequence). CDR3 in DNA: TGTGCCTGGAGTTTATCGGGACAGGGGGGAGAGACCCAGTACTTC. Encoded protein: CAWSLSGQGGETQYF.

The chain has TRBV7-9 and TRBJ2-2, with 13 bases fitting TRBD2. The CDR3 spans 18 residues. CDR1 and CDR2 from the germline V gene are SEHNR and FQNEAQ (reference sequence). J gave up 6 bases and V 5 bases, and 12 bases lay outside the gene matches. The CDR3 loop reads CASSSYWTSGSSSGELFF. CDR3 DNA sequence: TGTGCCAGCAGCAGCTATTGGACTAGCGGGAGTAGTTCCGGGGAGCTGTTTTTT.

V usage is TRBV18 and J usage is TRBJ2-7; 7 bases map to TRBD1. CDR1 and CDR2 (germline): KGHSH, LQKENI. CDR3 length equals 14 residues. V lost 3 bases to trimming and J lost 3 bases; unmatched junction nucleotides: 5. The CDR3 loop reads CASSPRQGNYEQYF. Written as DNA, the CDR3 is TGTGCCAGCTCACCGAGACAGGGTAACTACGAGCAGTACTTC. Full variable domain (remainder filled in from reference TRBV18 and TRBJ2-7): NAGVMQNPRHLVRRRGQEARLRCSPMKGHSHVYWYRQLPEEGLKFMVYLQKENIIDESGMPKERFSAEFPKEGPSILRIQQVVRGDSAAYFCASSPRQGNYEQYFGPGTRLTVT.

This rearrangement joins TRBV10-3 to TRBJ2-3; 13 bases line up with TRBD2. Germline CDR1 is ENHRY and CDR2 is SYGVKD. This CDR3 has 16 amino acids. The junction had 9 bases not matched to a gene; V was cut back by 6 bases and J by 6 bases. CDR3 in amino acids: CAISKGTSGNGDTQYF. CDR3 DNA: TGTGCCATCAGCAAAGGGACTAGCGGGAACGGGGATACGCAGTATTTT.

For the CDR3, the DNA is TGTGCCAGCTCACCACGCCGTCAGGGAGGCGAGCAGTACTTC. Its protein is CASSPRRQGGEQYF. The V gene is TRBV18, the J gene TRBJ2-7; D perhaps matches TRBD2 (6 bases). V shed 1 base and J shed 6 bases, with 13 bases lying between them. The CDR3 is 14 residues long. Per the germline V gene, CDR1 is KGHSH and CDR2 is LQKENI.

The CDR3 DNA reads as TGTGCCAGCAGCTTGTTCAATGAGCAGTTCTTC. Protein sequence: CASSLFNEQFF. The chain links TRBV5-4 to TRBJ2-1; D is unclear. Trimming left V 1 base short and J 6 bases short, with 2 bases between. Germline V gene data show CDR1 as SGHNT and CDR2 as YYREEE (reference sequence). There are 11 residues in the CDR3.

The rearrangement joins TRBV9 to TRBJ2-3; D perhaps matches TRBD2 (6 bases). CDR1 is SGDLS, CDR2 YYNGEE, per germline. This CDR3 comprises 16 residues. Trimming took off 1 base at V and 1 base at J, with 13 bases between the two ends. This CDR3 reads CASSVSPASGTDTQYF. The CDR3 nucleotides read TGTGCCAGCAGCGTAAGCCCCGCTAGCGGCACAGATACGCAGTATTTT.

V and J are TRBV19 and TRBJ2-2; TRBD1 matches 8 bases. Trimming at V came to 5 bases and at J to 3 bases, leaving 8 bases not matched to a gene. Germline CDR1 is LNHDA and CDR2 is SQIVND (reference sequence). There are 16 residues in the CDR3. The CDR3 region is CASSANRGSDTGELFF. CDR3 DNA sequence: TGTGCCAGTAGTGCTAACAGGGGGTCGGACACCGGGGAGCTGTTTTTT.

This clone is a singleton in its sample. The CDR3 here is CAAARTVRQETQYF. The CDR3 bases are TGTGCCGCCGCCCGGACCGTCAGGCAAGAGACCCAGTACTTC. The chain combines TRBV10-3 with TRBJ2-5; D is unclear. Deletions cut 11 bases from V and 2 bases from J, with 18 bases between. The CDR3 contains 14 residues. Per germline, CDR1 ENHRY and CDR2 SYGVKD.

This sequence joins TRBV18 and TRBJ1-2; no clear D gene. The CDR3 spans 12 residues. Germline-derived CDR1 and CDR2 are KGHSH and LQKENI. V gave up 2 bases and J gave up 4 bases, with 5 bases separating them. The CDR3 loop is CASSPDTYGYTF. The CDR3 DNA sequence: TGTGCCAGCTCACCAGACACCTATGGCTACACCTTC.

The rearrangement uses TRBV12-5 and TRBJ2-3, with 12 bases aligning to TRBD2. The V gene end was trimmed by 1 base and the J gene end by 3 bases; junction bases not matched to a gene: 2. Germline V CDR1 and CDR2: LGHNT, FRNRAP. The CDR3 extends over 16 amino acids. The CDR3 is CASGLAGTSGTDTQYF. The DNA of the CDR3 is TGTGCTAGTGGTTTGGCCGGGACTAGCGGGACAGATACGCAGTATTTT.

This chain uses TRBV6-5 with TRBJ1-2; TRBD1 might be the D (6 bases). V lost 5 bases and J 4 bases, leaving 11 bases between the germline ends. The germline V gene encodes CDR1 MNHEY and CDR2 SVGAGI. This CDR3 comprises 13 residues. In DNA form, the CDR3 reads TGTGCCAGCAGTCCGGACAGCTCCTATGGCTACACCTTC. Translated: CASSPDSSYGYTF.

This clone was counted a few times. The DNA for the CDR3 is TGTGCCATCAGTGCTGGGATTAGGAACACTGAAGCTTTCTTT. Translation gives CAISAGIRNTEAFF. V usage is TRBV10-3 and J usage is TRBJ1-1; no clear D. The CDR3 is made up of 14 amino acids. V was clipped by 4 bases and J by 1 base, with 10 bases between them. The germline V gene has CDR1 ENHRY and CDR2 SYGVKD.

This chain connects TRBV19 to TRBJ2-5; 11 bases are a match to TRBD1. This CDR3 spans 13 amino acids. Per the germline V gene, CDR1 is LNHDA and CDR2 is SQIVND (reference sequence). The V and J ends lost 8 bases and 5 bases, in that order; junction bases with no gene match: 4. The CDR3 here is CASAGTGGETQYF. CDR3 coding DNA: TGTGCCAGTGCGGGGACAGGGGGGGAGACCCAGTACTTC.